This T cell receptor beta chain was identified during a study of pediatric ulcerative colitis. Sequenced by immunoSEQ multiplex PCR; TCRdb stores in-frame clones only, minus some. This sample has about 36,000 clones, with roughly 83% found just once. This clonotype was sampled from a girl aged 10 to 17 with moderate ulcerative colitis. The sequenced sample consisted of blood.

The CDR3 here is CASSSGRVGTEAFF. The CDR3 nucleotides are TGTGCCAGTAGTTCCGGTAGGGTGGGCACTGAAGCTTTCTTT. V and J are TRBV19 and TRBJ1-1, with D hard to call. The V gene lost 5 bases and the J gene lost 4 bases, with 14 bases spanning the gap. The CDR3 loop spans 14 amino acids. CDR1 and CDR2 (germline): LNHDA, SQIVND (reference sequence). The full variable domain, with the rest looked up from reference TRBV19 and TRBJ1-1, is DGGITQSPKYLFRKEGQNVTLSCEQNLNHDAMYWYRQDPGQGLRLIYYSQIVNDFQKGDIAEGYSVSREKKESFPLTVTSAQKNPTAFYLCASSSGRVGTEAFFGQGTRLTVV.